This passage covers 3 T cell receptor beta chains from one sample sequenced in a study of post-analysis software for immune sequencing data (dated by TCRdb to about 2015). Receptor libraries were prepared by PCR. Sequencing relied on an Illumina HiSeq 2500. Unique molecular identifiers were incorporated into TCR beta cDNA libraries to reduce PCR and sequencing biases. TCRdb itself trimmed the public reads at Q25 with fastp, ran MiXCR and retained productive beta chains. Rows with a matching CDR3 protein are joined into one entry that keeps the most common DNA and genes. For this sample there are roughly 580,000 distinct CDR3 sequences; roughly 47% appear just once. About 1.8% of the sample comes from the top ten. The paper as a whole reports these results and caveats: About 5 TRBV segments, including TRBV5-6, TRBV5-1 and TRBV20-1, were significantly more frequent in patients than controls.

The antigens for these receptors are not known. Sequencing was performed on blood. Source of these receptors: a girl aged 5 to 17 with multiple sclerosis.

This clonotype was seen more than once but under ten times. The genes are TRBV4-1 and TRBJ2-1; D gene ambiguous. Trimming stripped 6 bases from V and 3 bases from J, with 18 bases between. Per the germline V gene, CDR1 is MGHRA and CDR2 is YSYEKL. The length of the CDR3 is 16 residues. Here the CDR3 DNA reads TGCGCCAGCAGGCCCGTTGGACGGGCCCTCTACAATGAGCAGTTCTTC. Translation: CASRPVGRALYNEQFF.

This clonotype has only a few counts. This sequence joins TRBV12-3 or TRBV12-4 and TRBJ1-2, with TRBD1 matching over 10 bases. The CDR3 is 17 residues long. Trimming at V came to 6 bases and at J to 4 bases, leaving 14 bases not matched to a gene. DNA of the CDR3: TGTGCCAGCAGCTCTCTCATAACGACAGGGGGCTTCTATGGCTACACCTTC. This translates into CASSSLITTGGFYGYTF.

The rearrangement uses TRBV10-3 and TRBJ2-1, with 7 nucleotides matching TRBD1. The CDR3 has 14 residues. Germline trimming cut 6 bases from V and 7 bases from J; bases unmatched to any gene: 9. CDR1 and CDR2 from the germline V gene are ENHRY and SYGVKD. CDR3 in DNA: TGTGCCATCAGGGGGGACAGAGGGCTGAATGAGCAGTTCTTC. As protein: CAIRGDRGLNEQFF.